The rows below give T cell receptor beta chains drawn from one sample of a study of somatic mutations in cytotoxic T cells in rheumatoid arthritis. The protocol was immunoSEQ multiplex PCR, while the TCRdb copy is restricted to in-frame clones and leaves out a portion. This table holds about 3,000 clones, around 90% found once. Sequenced input: CD8+ T cells sorted from blood. Source of these receptors: a young woman with rheumatoid arthritis. Each CDR3 is given with its conserved first and last residue. D genes are given only for firm matches. Rows give clone size only sometimes, using once, few, many, or a class for an expanded clone.

v_call	j_call	clone_size	d_call	cdr3_nt	cdr3_aa
TRBV7-2	TRBJ2-4	.	.	TGTGCCAGCAGCTTAGGTTTCCAGATAGCCAAAAACATTCAGTACTTC	CASSLGFQIAKNIQYF
TRBV9	TRBJ2-7	.	TRBD2	TGTGCCAGCAGCCCTAGCGGGGGGGCCATTCACGAGCAGTACTTC	CASSPSGGAIHEQYF
TRBV19	TRBJ2-1	once	.	TGTGCCAGTAGTATAGTGGAGGGAAGGGAGCAGTTCTTC	CASSIVEGREQFF
TRBV5-3	TRBJ2-1	.	TRBD2	TGTGCCAGAAGCTCAGGACTAGCGGTATACAATGAGCAGTTCTTC	CARSSGLAVYNEQFF
TRBV10-2	TRBJ2-7	once	.	TGCGCCAGCAGTGCTGAGCGGATAGGCTACGAGCAGTACTTC	CASSAERIGYEQYF
TRBV28	TRBJ1-2	.	TRBD1	TGTGCCAGCAGTTTAGGTCTAAAGACAGGGTTAGGCTACACCTTC	CASSLGLKTGLGYTF
TRBV4-3	TRBJ2-7	.	.	TGCGCCAGCAGCCAAGGAGTGACAGGCACCTACGAGCAGTACTTC	CASSQGVTGTYEQYF
TRBV5-1	TRBJ2-5	.	.	TGCGCCAGCAGCTGGAAGTGGGACAGAGCGGGCCAAGAGACCCAGTACTTC	CASSWKWDRAGQETQYF
TRBV28	TRBJ2-2	.	TRBD2	TGTGCCAGCAGCTCCACTACTAGCGGGAGGGCCCTCGGCGGGGAGCTGTTTTTT	CASSSTTSGRALGGELFF
TRBV7-2	TRBJ2-1	.	.	TGTGCCAGCACCGAAGGGGTTGCTTCCTACAATGAGCAGTTCTTC	CASTEGVASYNEQFF
TRBV6-1	TRBJ2-1	.	.	TGTGCCAGCAGTGACGGGTACAATGAGCAGTTCTTC	CASSDGYNEQFF
TRBV6-1	TRBJ1-1	.	.	TGTGCCAGCAGTGAAGGCGGGAGCACTGAAGCTTTCTTT	CASSEGGSTEAFF
TRBV4-3	TRBJ2-7	.	.	TGCGCCAGCAGCCAAGATTCACTAGCCGGCGAGCAGTACTTC	CASSQDSLAGEQYF
TRBV7-9	TRBJ2-7	.	TRBD1	TGTGCCAGCGGGTTGGAGACAGGGACGTCGCGCGAGCAGTACTTC	CASGLETGTSREQYF
TRBV6-5	TRBJ2-1	.	.	TGTGCCAGCAGTCAACAGTACCTCAATGAGCAGTTCTTC	CASSQQYLNEQFF
TRBV6-5	TRBJ2-3	.	TRBD1	TGTGCCAGCAGTTACGGATTACAGGGGGTTGCGCAGTATTTT	CASSYGLQGVAQYF
TRBV10-2	TRBJ2-5	.	.	TGCGCCAGCCGTCCCGGAGACGAGACCCAGTACTTC	CASRPGDETQYF
TRBV5-6	TRBJ1-1	.	.	TGTGCCAGCAGCTTTTTTGCGGGCACCTCCACTGAAGCTTTCTTT	CASSFFAGTSTEAFF
TRBV28	TRBJ2-7	.	TRBD1	TGTGCCAGCAGTTTATCTGGGGGACAGGGGGCCCTAGAGCAGTACTTC	CASSLSGGQGALEQYF
TRBV6-4	TRBJ2-2	.	.	TGTGCCAGCAGTGACTCCAGGGACACCGGGGAGCTGTTTTTT	CASSDSRDTGELFF
TRBV4-1	TRBJ2-5	.	TRBD2	TGCGCCAGCAGCCAAGGAGGGAGCGGGGTCCTAGAGACCCAGTACTTC	CASSQGGSGVLETQYF
TRBV29-1	TRBJ1-1	.	TRBD1	TGCAGCGTGGAAGGGACAGGGGAAACTGAAGCTTTCTTT	CSVEGTGETEAFF
TRBV5-6	TRBJ2-5	.	TRBD2	TGTGCCAGCAGCTTGCTCTTTAAAACTAGCGTACAAGAGACCCAGTACTTC	CASSLLFKTSVQETQYF
TRBV6-4	TRBJ2-1	.	TRBD2	TGTGCCAGCAGTGACTCTAGCGGGAGTTACAATGAGCAGTTCTTC	CASSDSSGSYNEQFF
TRBV18	TRBJ1-1	.	TRBD1	TGTGCCAGCTCACCAGAGAAGGGGGCTTACACTGAAGCTTTCTTT	CASSPEKGAYTEAFF
TRBV5-6	TRBJ2-7	.	.	TGTGCCAGCAGGGACACCCTAACCTACGAGCAGTACTTC	CASRDTLTYEQYF
TRBV27	TRBJ1-1	.	TRBD1	TGTGCCAGCAGTTTGACAGGGGGCATGACTGAAGCTTTCTTT	CASSLTGGMTEAFF
TRBV10-3	TRBJ2-1	.	.	TGTGCCATCAGTGATTATCCTAGCGCCAATGAGCAGTTCTTC	CAISDYPSANEQFF
TRBV7-7	TRBJ1-1	.	.	TGTGCTAGCACCCTGGGGGGGGCAGTCGCAGTGGGGAACACTGAAGCTTTCTTT	CASTLGGAVAVGNTEAFF
TRBV11-2	TRBJ2-7	.	.	TGTGCCAGCAGCTTAGGCAGCTACGAGCAGTACTTC	CASSLGSYEQYF
TRBV5-4	TRBJ2-3	.	.	TGTGCCAGCAGCACCTCTAACTTAGGGGTTGATACGCAGTATTTT	CASSTSNLGVDTQYF
TRBV2	TRBJ2-7	.	TRBD1	TGTGCCAGCAGTGAACCGGGACAGGGGAACTACGAGCAGTACTTC	CASSEPGQGNYEQYF
TRBV28	TRBJ2-3	.	.	TGTGCCAGCAGTTCCTCCCCGACTAGACCAGATACGCAGTATTTT	CASSSSPTRPDTQYF
TRBV7-6	TRBJ2-2	.	.	TGTGCCAGCAGCATCCTGGCAGGGTATCTGGCCGGGGAGCTGTTTTTT	CASSILAGYLAGELFF
TRBV19	TRBJ2-3	.	TRBD1	TGTGCCAGTAGTATAGCTGGACAGGGGCCAGATACGCAGTATTTT	CASSIAGQGPDTQYF
TRBV5-1	TRBJ1-1	.	.	TGCGCCAGCAGACAGGGCCTGAACACTGAAGCTTTCTTT	CASRQGLNTEAFF
TRBV27	TRBJ2-3	few	.	TGTGCCAGCAGCGAGGGAGGAGATACGCAGTATTTT	CASSEGGDTQYF
TRBV27	TRBJ1-1	.	.	TGTGCCAGCAGCACTTCAAACGCCGTGAACACTGAAGCTTTCTTT	CASSTSNAVNTEAFF
TRBV19	TRBJ2-5	.	TRBD1	TGTGCCAGTAGGGACAGGGGACAAGAGACCCAGTACTTC	CASRDRGQETQYF
TRBV27	TRBJ1-5	few	.	TGTGCCAGCAGGTTCCCCGGTCAGCCCCAGCATTTT	CASRFPGQPQHF
TRBV7-2	TRBJ2-5	.	TRBD2	TGTGCCAGCAGCTTAGGGGGACTAGCGGGGGGAGGGACCCAGTACTTC	CASSLGGLAGGGTQYF
TRBV10-3	TRBJ2-5	.	.	TGTGCCACCCAGGCGGGGGAGACCCAGTACTTC	CATQAGETQYF
TRBV29-1	TRBJ2-2	.	.	TGCAGCGTTGAAGAGGGAGCCGGGGAGCTGTTTTTT	CSVEEGAGELFF
TRBV4-1	TRBJ2-3	.	TRBD2	TGCGCCAGCAAGGGGACTAGCGGGGGAACAGATACGCAGTATTTT	CASKGTSGGTDTQYF
TRBV7-2	TRBJ2-3	.	TRBD2	TGTGCCAGCAGCTCGGCGGGGGGCCTCACAGATACGCAGTATTTT	CASSSAGGLTDTQYF
TRBV15	TRBJ2-1	.	.	TGTGCCACCAGCAATGGGACTCCCTCGAATGAGCAGTTCTTC	CATSNGTPSNEQFF
TRBV11-2	TRBJ2-7	.	.	TGTGCCAGCAGCTACGAGGCACTTTCCTACGAGCAGTACTTC	CASSYEALSYEQYF
TRBV6-4	TRBJ2-1	large	.	TGTGCCAGCAGTGACTCAGCGGGCTCCTACAATGAGCAGTTCTTC	CASSDSAGSYNEQFF